This T cell receptor (beta chain) was obtained from a study of blood T cell repertoires in COVID-19. Overall study: Sites across the United States, Italy and Spain contributed samples from acute and convalescent COVID-19. T cells, B-cell-depleted T cells, or PBMCs supplied cDNA or gDNA.

This clone has only a few counts. Other nucleotide sequences in the sample specify the same CDR3. V was pared by 4 bases and J by 5 bases, with 7 bases of the junction left unmatched. Germline loops: CDR1 SGHRS, CDR2 YFSETQ. The CDR3 is 14 amino acids. In the original analysis: Scientists estimated how many nucleated cells there were by amplifying reference gene primers. The protocol was immunoSEQ multiplex PCR, while the TCRdb copy is restricted to in-frame clones and leaves out a portion. That table supplies the V and J calls and clone size; D and trimming were determined from the DNA. In the table there are around 300,000 clones, approximately 91% of which are singletons. Symptom resolution, clearance, or two negative PCRs marked donors in Cohort 3 as recovered.

The sequenced sample consisted of PBMCs or T cells enriched from blood (not recorded which). The chain combines TRBV5-1 with TRBJ1-2; 8 positions agree with TRBD1. This clonotype originated in a woman in her thirties or forties who had recovered from COVID-19. As DNA, the CDR3 is TGCGCCAGCAGCCTTGGACAGGGCGATTATGGCTACACCTTC. It translates to CASSLGQGDYGYTF.